A selection of T cell receptor beta chains follows, all from one sample in a study of T cell responses to AZD1222 COVID-19 vaccine. Profiled with immunoSEQ multiplex PCR; TCRdb holds only in-frame clones, not every one. The sample lists tens of thousands of clones, 87% seen once, with about 3.9% in the top ten. This specimen consisted of peripheral blood, obtained on day 0 of AZD1222 vaccination. The origin of the receptors is an adult in good health. The CDR3 runs from the conserved cysteine through the conserved F or W. For some rows the clone size is stated as once, few or many, or as a class when expanded; others skip it.

size: NA
J: TRBJ2-5
V: TRBV5-1
CDR3: CASSLGITQETQYF

size: NA
J: TRBJ2-5
V: TRBV6-5
CDR3: CASSYYRTAATQYF

size: NA
J: TRBJ2-7
V: TRBV2
CDR3: CASSEFRQSSSYEQYF

size: once
J: TRBJ2-7
V: TRBV7-6
CDR3: CASSLTQGGHEQYF

size: NA
J: TRBJ2-7
V: TRBV15
CDR3: CATSNRTGGYF

size: NA
J: TRBJ1-2
V: TRBV12-3/TRBV12-4
CDR3: CASSSGRTLGNTF

size: NA
J: TRBJ1-4
V: TRBV10-3
CDR3: CAISEGATNEKLFF

size: NA
J: TRBJ2-5
V: TRBV28
CDR3: CASSPILDREETQYF

size: NA
J: TRBJ2-7
V: TRBV7-2
CDR3: CAGKDGQGSYEQYF

size: few
J: TRBJ1-5
V: TRBV2
CDR3: CASSADSSGPQHF

size: NA
J: TRBJ1-2
V: TRBV19
CDR3: CASSRGSTAGYTF